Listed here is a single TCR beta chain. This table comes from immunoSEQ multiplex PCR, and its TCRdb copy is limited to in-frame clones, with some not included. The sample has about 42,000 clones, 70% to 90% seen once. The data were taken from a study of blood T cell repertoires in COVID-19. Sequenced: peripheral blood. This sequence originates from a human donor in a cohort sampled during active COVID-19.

The CDR3 sequence is CASSWSPQDTQYF. DNA of the CDR3: TGCGCCAGCAGTTGGTCCCCCCAGGATACGCAGTATTTT. This chain joins TRBV5-1 and TRBJ2-3; D remains ambiguous. The CDR3 loop spans 13 amino acids. Trimming stripped 5 bases from V and 6 bases from J, with 13 bases between. Germline assignment: CDR1 SGHRS and CDR2 YFSETQ.